Following are 21 T cell receptor beta chains from one sample sequenced in a study of cytomegalovirus exposure and HLA in healthy donors (dated by TCRdb to the late 2010s). The receptor library was made with the immunoSEQ multiplex PCR assay. A mixture of 60 forward primers for TCR Vbeta segments and 13 reverse primers for TCR Jbeta segments was used in the multiplex PCR. TCRdb mirrors the immuneACCESS table, restricted to in-frame sequences. Some clones are absent from its copies; in checked studies, under half trace to an unresolved V gene, and the reason for the others is unknown. The sample includes fewer than 150,000 clones, with around three quarters observed a single time. Clones ranked in the top ten supply around 4.8% of the sample. The sequenced sample was PBMCs. The receptors here all came from a man aged 25-45 years in good health.

Regarding this clone: Other nucleotide sequences in the sample specify the same CDR3. V is TRBV6-5 and J is TRBJ1-3; a weak D match, TRBD1 (6 bases). CDR1 MNHEY and CDR2 SVGAGI come from the germline V gene. The CDR3 runs 15 residues. With 6 bases removed from V and 0 bases from J, the gap between germline ends came to 12 bases. CDR3 nucleotides: TGTGCCAGCAGCCCTGACAGGAGCTCTGGAAACACCATATATTTT. It translates to CASSPDRSSGNTIYF.

The CDR3 loop reads CATSRAREGRNEQFF. The DNA of the CDR3 is TGTGCCACCAGCAGAGCCCGGGAGGGCCGGAATGAGCAGTTCTTC. The J gene is TRBJ2-1, the V gene TRBV15; 8 bases fit TRBD2. Germline assignment: CDR1 LNHNV and CDR2 YYDKDF (reference sequence). This CDR3 contains 15 residues. V dropped 1 base and J dropped 7; count of bases not matched to a gene: 6.

The rearrangement joins TRBV10-1 to TRBJ2-7; 11 bases align to TRBD2. With 0 bases clipped from V and 4 bases from J, the junction kept 5 bases outside the gene matches. The CDR3 sequence is 16 residues long. The germline V gene encodes CDR1 WNHNN and CDR2 SYGVQD (reference sequence). The CDR3 reads CASSESTSGRLYEQYF. CDR3 coding DNA: TGCGCCAGCAGTGAGTCTACTAGCGGGAGACTATACGAGCAGTACTTC.

The J gene is TRBJ2-7, the V gene TRBV7-9; possible D gene TRBD2, 6 bases. V shed 5 bases and J shed 0 bases, with 14 bases lying between them. Germline V gene data show CDR1 as SEHNR and CDR2 as FQNEAQ (reference sequence). The CDR3 has 15 residues. The CDR3 nucleotides read TGTGCCAGCAGCCACCGGGACTGGAGCTCCTACGAGCAGTACTTC. Its translation is CASSHRDWSSYEQYF.

The chain employs TRBV6-1 and TRBJ1-6; tentative D call: TRBD1 (6 bases). V was clipped by 2 bases and J by 10 bases, with 15 bases between them. The germline V gene has CDR1 MNHNS and CDR2 SASEGT. This CDR3 contains 15 residues. CDR3 sequence (DNA): TGTGCCAGCAGTGAAAGTGGGACAAGGCAATCACCCCTCCACTTT. This translates into CASSESGTRQSPLHF.

The table lists this clone with a count of one. The chain links TRBV9 to TRBJ1-3; the D is unclear. CDR3 length: 16 residues. Deletions cut 0 bases from V and 0 bases from J, with 10 bases between. CDR1 is SGDLS, CDR2 YYNGEE, per germline. The CDR3 is CASSVGPPSSGNTIYF. Here the CDR3 DNA reads TGTGCCAGCAGCGTAGGGCCCCCCAGCTCTGGAAACACCATATATTTT.

The rearrangement links TRBV2 to TRBJ1-5; D unresolved. CDR1 SNHLY and CDR2 FYNNEI come from the germline V gene. Trimming removed 6 bases from V and 1 base from J, with 7 bases in between. This CDR3 region has 13 residues. CDR3 bases: TGTGCCAGCAGCCGCCTAAGCAATCAGCCCCAGCATTTT. The encoded protein is CASSRLSNQPQHF.

This clone has only one observation. The chain employs TRBV7-2 and TRBJ1-4; a possible D gene is TRBD1 (5 bases). The length of the CDR3 is 13 residues. Germline lookup yields CDR1 SGHTA and CDR2 FQGNSA. Trimming removed 6 bases at V and 4 bases at J, with 9 bases between. The CDR3 is CASRPGLNEKLFF. The DNA of the CDR3 is TGTGCCAGCAGGCCGGGACTTAATGAAAAACTGTTTTTT.

The chain couples TRBV4-3 to TRBJ2-5, with 8 bases identical to TRBD2. Gene TRBJ2-7 matches the end of the DNA better, so the J call may be wrong. The CDR3 sequence is 15 residues long. Per the germline V gene, CDR1 is LGHNA and CDR2 is YSLEER. CDR3 DNA: TGCGCCAGCAGCCCCCAGGCGGGAGGAATTTACGAGCAGTACTTC. The encoded protein is CASSPQAGGIYEQYF.

The V gene is TRBV9, the J gene TRBJ2-1, with 16 bases identical to TRBD2. The J segment lost 12 bases and the V segment lost 3 bases, leaving 15 bases of the junction unmatched. The CDR3 sequence is 18 residues long. The germline V gene encodes CDR1 SGDLS and CDR2 YYNGEE. The chain's CDR3 is CASSEATRGTSGRVVQFF. The CDR3 DNA follows: TGTGCCAGCAGCGAGGCCACCCGGGGGACTAGCGGGAGGGTTGTGCAGTTCTTC.

The chain has TRBV27 and TRBJ2-3; 11 positions agree with TRBD2. The germline V gene has CDR1 MNHEY and CDR2 SMNVEV (reference sequence). The V segment lost 2 bases and the J segment 3 bases; nucleotides outside the gene matches: 7. The CDR3 contains 17 residues. Here the CDR3 reads CASSLGLLAGVTDTQYF. CDR3 in DNA: TGTGCCAGCAGTTTAGGGCTACTAGCGGGAGTAACAGATACGCAGTATTTT.

V and J are TRBV19 and TRBJ2-5; a weak D match, TRBD1 (6 bases). The CDR3 consists of 13 residues. Germline V gene sequence: CDR1 LNHDA, CDR2 SQIVND (reference sequence). Trimming shortened V by 9 bases and J by 1 base, and 12 bases separated the two germline ends. CDR3 sequence: CASRGHRQETQYF. CDR3 sequence (DNA): TGTGCCAGCCGGGGACACCGCCAAGAGACCCAGTACTTC.

V usage is TRBV2 and J usage is TRBJ2-1; D is possibly TRBD2 (6 bases). Germline loops: CDR1 SNHLY, CDR2 FYNNEI. Trimming left V 6 bases short and J 0 bases short, with 9 bases between. CDR3 size: 14 residues. The DNA for the CDR3 is TGTGCCAGCAGGGACGGGAGCTCCTACAATGAGCAGTTCTTC. This translates into CASRDGSSYNEQFF.

The chain joins TRBV14 to TRBJ1-1; D is undetermined. CDR1 is SGHDN, CDR2 FVKESK, per germline. The CDR3 totals 14 residues. Trimming removed 2 bases at V and 2 bases at J, with 9 bases between. The DNA of the CDR3 is TGTGCCAGCAGCCAAAGGGCGGGTAACACTGAAGCTTTCTTT. Its translation: CASSQRAGNTEAFF.

The chain employs TRBV9 and TRBJ1-2, with 7 bases that match TRBD1. Germline trimming cut 0 bases from V and 5 bases from J; bases unmatched to any gene: 7. The CDR3 has 15 amino acids. The germline CDR1 and CDR2 sequences are SGDLS and YYNGEE. The CDR3 here is CASSVAWTGLYGYTF. Here the CDR3 DNA reads TGTGCCAGCAGCGTAGCATGGACAGGCCTTTATGGCTACACCTTC.

This chain links TRBV18 with TRBJ2-2, with TRBD2 identical over 7 bases. V shed 6 bases, J shed 5 bases, and the junction held 9 bases outside the gene matches. This CDR3 contains 15 residues. Looked up from germline, CDR1 is KGHSH and CDR2 is LQKENI. The CDR3 region is CASSRGSGATGELFF. CDR3 DNA: TGTGCCAGCTCCCGGGGAAGCGGGGCAACCGGGGAGCTGTTTTTT. Combining the CDR3 with reference TRBV18 and TRBJ2-2 gives the whole variable domain NAGVMQNPRHLVRRRGQEARLRCSPMKGHSHVYWYRQLPEEGLKFMVYLQKENIIDESGMPKERFSAEFPKEGPSILRIQQVVRGDSAAYFCASSRGSGATGELFFGEGSRLTVL.

The rearrangement joins TRBV7-9 to TRBJ2-3; D is possibly TRBD2 (6 bases). The CDR3 sequence is 16 residues long. CDR1 and CDR2 (germline): SEHNR, FQNEAQ (reference sequence). Trimming cost V 5 bases and J 0 bases, with 15 bases left between them. The CDR3 DNA is TGTGCCAGCAGCGTTAGCGAGGGAGGCAGCACAGATACGCAGTATTTT. Protein sequence: CASSVSEGGSTDTQYF.

J is TRBJ1-1 and V is TRBV7-9; D remains unclear. There are 11 residues in the CDR3. The germline V gene has CDR1 SEHNR and CDR2 FQNEAQ (reference sequence). Trimming left V 5 bases short and J 6 bases short, with 7 bases between. The CDR3 DNA follows: TGTGCCAGCAGCAGACAAGCTGAAGCTTTCTTT. It is translated as CASSRQAEAFF.

V usage is TRBV2 and J usage is TRBJ1-2; 7 bases match TRBD1. Germline values: CDR1 SNHLY, CDR2 FYNNEI. The CDR3 covers 18 residues. V lost 8 bases to trimming and J lost 1 base; unmatched junction nucleotides: 19. CDR3 in DNA: TGTGCCAGCCACCCCCGTCCCGGGACAGAAGTTCTTAACTATGGCTACACCTTC. Its translation is CASHPRPGTEVLNYGYTF.

The gene calls are TRBV6-6 and TRBJ2-1; 9 positions agree with TRBD2. Germline loops: CDR1 MNHNY, CDR2 SVGAGI (reference sequence). The CDR3 is 14 residues long. With 11 bases clipped from V and 6 bases from J, the junction kept 11 bases outside the gene matches. The CDR3 spells CAPPELAGINEQFF. CDR3 nucleotide sequence: TGTGCCCCCCCGGAGCTAGCGGGAATCAATGAGCAGTTCTTC.

The CDR3 loop is CASSQYDSRAYEQYF. The CDR3 DNA sequence: TGCGCCAGCAGTCAATATGACAGCCGGGCCTACGAGCAGTACTTC. V usage is TRBV23-1 and J usage is TRBJ2-7; weak D call: TRBD1 (5 bases). TRBV23-1 is known as an ORF, though its function is uncertain. The ends were cut back, 1 base at V and 2 bases at J, with 12 bases in the middle. The CDR3 contains 15 residues.